This T cell receptor beta chain is drawn from a study of cytomegalovirus exposure and HLA in healthy donors. Study as a whole: The roughly 110 validation repertoires were reported in a later analysis to have been generated on the same platform as the approximately 700 first-cohort repertoires.

J gave up 2 bases and V 4 bases, and 5 bases lay outside the gene matches. Germline-derived CDR1 and CDR2 are SGHRS and YFSETQ. The CDR3 runs to 15 residues. Sequenced by immunoSEQ multiplex PCR; TCRdb stores in-frame clones only, minus some. The sample has 110,000 to 150,000 clones, 90% seen once. The gene calls are TRBV5-1 and TRBJ2-7; 11 bases match TRBD2. The receptor comes from a woman younger than 45 in good health and CMV-seropositive. Source material: PBMCs. CDR3 nucleotide sequence: TGCGCCAGCAGCACCGGGACTAGCGGTGCCTACGAGCAGTACTTC. It is translated as CASSTGTSGAYEQYF. Drawing the rest from reference TRBV5-1 and TRBJ2-7, the complete variable domain is KAGVTQTPRYLIKTRGQQVTLSCSPISGHRSVSWYQQTPGQGLQFLFEYFSETQRNKGNFPGRFSGRQFSNSRSEMNVSTLELGDSALYLCASSTGTSGAYEQYFGPGTRLTVT.